The 7 T cell receptor beta chains presented below share a single source sample, sequenced in a study of blood T cell repertoires in COVID-19. Repertoires were generated with immunoSEQ multiplex PCR, while TCRdb's copy carries only in-frame clones and drops some. The profile shows over 250,000 clones, around 86% of them singletons. The sequenced sample was peripheral blood. The receptors here all came from a man between 50 and 59 years old with acute or convalescent COVID-19.

This clone was found a few times. The chain recombines TRBV11-2 with TRBJ2-1; D is unclear. Germline lookup yields CDR1 SGHAT and CDR2 FQNNGV. Trimming took 7 bases from V and 9 from J, leaving 19 bases between them. The CDR3 extends over 14 amino acids. The DNA for the CDR3 is TGTGCCAGCACTACATGGATTGCGGAAAGTGAGCAGTTCTTC. Its translation: CASTTWIAESEQFF. The full variable domain, in which reference TRBV11-2 and TRBJ2-1 provide the parts outside the CDR3, is EAGVAQSPRYKIIEKRQSVAFWCNPISGHATLYWYQQILGQGPKLLIQFQNNGVVDDSQLPKDRFSAERLKGVDSTLKIQPAKLEDSAVYLCASTTWIAESEQFFGPGTRLTVL.

The chain joins TRBV20-1 to TRBJ1-2; D perhaps matches TRBD1 (6 bases). Trimming took 5 bases from V and 4 from J, leaving 8 bases between them. The CDR3 loop spans 11 amino acids. CDR1 DFQATT and CDR2 SNEGSKA come from the germline V gene (reference sequence). CDR3 sequence: CSAVRGYGYTF. DNA for the CDR3: TGCAGTGCTGTCAGGGGCTATGGCTACACCTTC.

In DNA form, the CDR3 reads TGCGCCAGCAGCTCCAACAGCGGGGGCCCCGGGGATACGCAGTATTTT. As protein: CASSSNSGGPGDTQYF. The chain combines TRBV5-1 with TRBJ2-3, with TRBD2 matching 8 bases. With 3 bases clipped from V and 6 bases from J, the junction kept 12 bases outside the gene matches. Germline values: CDR1 SGHRS, CDR2 YFSETQ. This CDR3 region has 16 residues.

This chain joins TRBV5-1 and TRBJ2-7; TRBD1 agrees at 12 bases. The CDR3 contains 14 residues. CDR1 SGHRS and CDR2 YFSETQ come from the germline V gene. V dropped 4 bases and J dropped 5; count of bases not matched to a gene: 4. The CDR3 reads CASSGDRGLNEQYF. CDR3 DNA sequence: TGCGCCAGCAGCGGGGACAGGGGGCTCAACGAGCAGTACTTC.

The V and J genes are TRBV19 and TRBJ1-2, with D unresolved. Trimming removed 2 bases from V and 2 bases from J, with 12 bases in between. The CDR3 is 15 amino acids. Germline loops: CDR1 LNHDA, CDR2 SQIVND (reference sequence). The CDR3 bases are TGTGCCAGTAGTATAAGAGGCAGTACAAACTATGGCTACACCTTC. This codes for CASSIRGSTNYGYTF.

The CDR3 spells CASSLRGGYEQFF. In nucleotides, the CDR3 is TGTGCCAGCAGCTTAAGGGGGGGCTACGAGCAGTTCTTC. The chain links TRBV11-2 to TRBJ2-1; perhaps TRBD2 as D (7 bases). CDR3 length equals 13 residues. Germline CDR1 is SGHAT and CDR2 is FQNNGV. The V end lost 2 bases, the J end lost 10 bases, and 12 bases lay between the germline ends.

V and J are TRBV4-1 and TRBJ2-2, with D perhaps matching TRBD1 (7 bases). Trimming pared 3 bases from V and 5 bases from J, leaving 22 bases between. The CDR3 totals 18 residues. Germline loops: CDR1 MGHRA, CDR2 YSYEKL. CDR3 coding DNA: TGCGCCAGCAGCCACGGGAGCTTGACAGGGAGGAAGACCGGGGAGCTGTTTTTT. It translates to CASSHGSLTGRKTGELFF.